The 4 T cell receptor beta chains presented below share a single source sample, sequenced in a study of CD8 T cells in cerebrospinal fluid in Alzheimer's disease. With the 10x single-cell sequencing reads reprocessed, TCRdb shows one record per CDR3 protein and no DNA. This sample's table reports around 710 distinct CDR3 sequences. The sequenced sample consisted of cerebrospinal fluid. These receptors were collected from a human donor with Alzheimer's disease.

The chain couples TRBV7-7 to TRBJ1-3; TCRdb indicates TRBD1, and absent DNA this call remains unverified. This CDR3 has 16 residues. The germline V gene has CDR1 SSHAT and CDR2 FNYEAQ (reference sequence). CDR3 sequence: CASSPDTPSSGNTIYF.

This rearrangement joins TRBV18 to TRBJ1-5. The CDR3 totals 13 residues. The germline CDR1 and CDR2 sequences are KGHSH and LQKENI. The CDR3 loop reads CASGSSGNQPQHF.

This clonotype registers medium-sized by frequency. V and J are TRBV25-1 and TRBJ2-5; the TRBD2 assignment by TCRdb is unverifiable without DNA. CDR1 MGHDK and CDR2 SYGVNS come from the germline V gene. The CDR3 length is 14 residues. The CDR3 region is CASSGPLAVETQYF.

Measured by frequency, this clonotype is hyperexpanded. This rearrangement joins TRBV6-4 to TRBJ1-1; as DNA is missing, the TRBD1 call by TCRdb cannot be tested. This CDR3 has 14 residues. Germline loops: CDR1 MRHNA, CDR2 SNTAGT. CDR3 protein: CASSPSQGNTEAFF.